This TCR beta chain emerged from a study of CD8 T cells in ankylosing spondylitis. Study-level results: Matched ankylosing spondylitis synovial fluid reportedly showed significant enrichment of disease-linked clones. Roughly eight highly homologous variants formed a TCR beta motif that appeared characteristic of ankylosing spondylitis blood. Prior literature has documented some motif variants in synovial fluid and blood from reactive arthritis.

V lost 5 bases and J lost 7; bases outside the gene matches: 12. The CDR3 sequence is 15 residues long. Preparation of TCR beta libraries was done by quantitative 5'-RACE with molecular barcodes. TCRdb processed the 5' RACE reads anew with MiXCR; each CDR3 protein has one entry. The table lists around 390,000 distinct CDR3 sequences, about a fifth of them singletons. Notes on this clonotype: Its cognate antigen is unknown.

V is TRBV12-3 or TRBV12-4 and J is TRBJ1-2, with 8 bases that match TRBD1. The TCR sequence derives from a male donor with ankylosing spondylitis. The sequencing input was blood, either unsorted or a sorted T cell fraction (not recorded which). The CDR3 here is CASSLDRVRRFGYTF. The CDR3, as DNA: TGTGCCAGCAGTCTGGACAGGGTTCGGCGCTTTGGCTACACCTTC.